This section outlines one TCR beta chain sequence together with its context. It has no known antigen specificity. Base qualities were left out, and no much larger clone turns up one base away. In the prospective study, participants were about 18 to 90 years old, resided in about two dozen geographic areas of the United States, and were enrolled through a virtual design. To assign participants to cohorts, the prospective study relied on clinical history that participants themselves reported in a screening survey and a study questionnaire. ImmuneRACE Cohort 3 recovered participants were defined by two consecutive negative NP/OP PCR tests, healthcare professional clearance, or symptom resolution. In the prospective study, mobile phlebotomists collected whole blood, serum and a nasopharyngeal or oropharyngeal swab from each participant. Prospective study participants could optionally give additional blood draws and questionnaires over a roughly two-month period. Before DNA extraction, blood samples from the prospective study were shipped at room temperature or frozen.

Deletion took 6 bases off V and 3 bases off J, with a span of 17 bases between the germline ends. From the cysteine up to the phenylalanine, the CDR3 has a length of 15 residues. The retained sequence is limited to the CDR3, 45 bases, with the frame set at the first base. CDR1 and CDR2 are read off the germline V gene (reference sequence) as MNHEY and SMNVEV. This sample was included in a study of blood T cell repertoires in COVID-19 (dated by TCRdb to about 2020). The study in broad terms: Samples from collaborators originated in the United States, Italy and Spain and spanned both the acute and convalescent phases of COVID-19. The material from the prospective study consisted of cDNA or gDNA derived from T cells, B-cell-depleted T cells, or PBMCs. The dataset comprised deeply sampled blood TCRbeta repertoires from subjects exposed to, actively infected with, or recovered from COVID-19. The repertoires were made available in a free public database intended to serve as a resource for research on the immune response to SARS-CoV-2. Samples were obtained from the ongoing ImmuneRACE study (first 160 participants) and from about 1,300 subjects provided by 6 global collaborators. Nearly every sample came with metadata listing a de-identified subject ID, COVID-19 status, age in years and sex. Where available, HLA class I and class II types were taken from metadata supplied by the sample provider and were not determined by assay-based typing.

Points the paper makes about the study in general: How much clinical and demographic metadata was included differed by source and by participant, and the metadata was provided uncurated.

TCRbeta CDR3 regions were amplified from genomic DNA using the immunoSEQ Assay, a bias-controlled multiplex PCR. Per the authors' processing: The number of nucleated cells in each sample was estimated by amplification of reference gene primers within the assay. To quantify the absolute abundance of each unique TCRbeta CDR3 rearrangement, sequence reads were collapsed and filtered. For each sample, productive Simpson clonality was calculated by taking the square root of Simpson's diversity index across productive rearrangements. TCRdb limited this immuneACCESS table to in-frame rearrangements with V and J called. A share of clones is missing; checked studies link under half to unresolved V genes, and the rest is unexplained. V and J calls plus clone size are reproduced from that table; the DNA served to infer D and trimming. For this sample there are roughly 230,000 clones; approximately 80% appear just once. The ten largest account for 3% to 4% of the sample.

This receptor was identified in a woman aged 55-69 years who had recovered from COVID-19. Here the chain combines TRBV27 and TRBJ1-1, with TRBD1 tentatively as D gene (5 bases match). The sample comprised PBMCs or T cells enriched from blood (not recorded which). The CDR3 region has the sequence CASRIRPQGHTEAFF. The DNA sequence is given as TGTGCCAGCAGAATCCGTCCGCAGGGCCACACTGAAGCTTTCTTT.